This entry lists 16 T cell receptor beta chains sequenced from one sample in a study of post-analysis software for immune sequencing data. Study-level findings and limits: There were a few TRBV segments more frequent in patients than controls, and TRBV5-6, TRBV5-1 and TRBV20-1 were among them.

Prepared TCR beta cDNA libraries contained unique molecular identifiers. TCRdb ran MiXCR on the PCR reads and lists one entry per CDR3 protein. The sample shows 250,000 to 300,000 distinct CDR3 sequences, 35% to 40% of them seen only once. No antigen is known for these receptors. The sequenced sample consisted of blood. The source is a girl aged 10-17 years with multiple sclerosis.

In this sample, this clonotype turned up many times. The chain joins TRBV4-1 to TRBJ2-3, with D maybe TRBD2 (6 bases). The CDR3 extends over 15 amino acids. CDR1 and CDR2 (germline): MGHRA, YSYEKL. V lost 1 base to trimming and J lost 2 bases, with 10 bases between them. CDR3 sequence reads: CASSQAGVLTDTQYF. As DNA, the CDR3 is TGCGCCAGCAGCCAAGCGGGGGTGCTCACAGATACGCAGTATTTT.

V and J are TRBV27 and TRBJ2-7; unclear D gene. The CDR3 runs 11 residues. Trimming removed 8 bases at V and 4 bases at J, with 9 bases between. Per the germline V gene, CDR1 is MNHEY and CDR2 is SMNVEV (reference sequence). CDR3 bases: TGTGCCAGCGCGGACCCTTACGAGCAGTACTTC. Encoded protein: CASADPYEQYF.

The chain combines TRBV4-1 with TRBJ2-1; 8 bases are a match to TRBD2. The germline CDR1 and CDR2 sequences are MGHRA and YSYEKL. Trimming at V came to 1 base and at J to 2 bases, leaving 1 base not matched to a gene. The CDR3 consists of 15 residues. CDR3 nucleotide sequence: TGCGCCAGCAGCCAAGCCGGGGGGGCCTACAATGAGCAGTTCTTC. This gives the protein CASSQAGGAYNEQFF.

There are a few counts of this clonotype. The chain couples TRBV4-1 to TRBJ2-4, with D possibly being TRBD2 (6 bases). The germline V gene has CDR1 MGHRA and CDR2 YSYEKL. The V end was cut by 5 bases, the J end by 8 bases, with 19 bases between. The CDR3 is made up of 15 amino acids. CDR3 residues: CASSDRDFRRDIQYF. The CDR3 coding sequence is TGCGCCAGCAGCGACCGGGACTTCCGTCGTGACATTCAGTACTTC.

This clonotype was recorded many times. The V call is TRBV24-1, the J call TRBJ2-1; tentative D call: TRBD2 (5 bases). Looked up from germline, CDR1 is KGHDR and CDR2 is SFDVKD. This CDR3 spans 16 amino acids. V dropped 2 bases and J dropped 0 bases, with 10 bases sitting between them. In DNA form, the CDR3 reads TGTGCCACCAGTGATTCAAGCGGCAGCTCCTACAATGAGCAGTTCTTC. Translating gives CATSDSSGSSYNEQFF.

As concerns this clonotype: This may come from a read error, since a much larger clone is one base off. The gene calls are TRBV20-1 and TRBJ2-3, with TRBD2 matching 9 bases. The CDR3 runs 17 residues. Germline V CDR1 and CDR2: DFQATT, SNEGSKA (reference sequence). Here the CDR3 reads CSASPLGAGGLTDAQYF. CDR3 nucleotides: TGCAGTGCTAGCCCGCTGGGAGCGGGGGGACTCACAGATGCGCAGTATTTT.

CDR3 protein: CSVQREASYEQFF. In DNA form, the CDR3 reads TGCAGCGTGCAGCGGGAGGCGAGCTATGAGCAGTTCTTC. This chain links TRBV29-1 with TRBJ2-1; TRBD2 agrees at 9 bases. Germline lookup yields CDR1 SQVTM and CDR2 ANQGSEA. This CDR3 has 13 amino acids. Trimming cost V 6 bases and J 8 bases; bases outside gene matches: 8.

This chain uses TRBV7-9 with TRBJ1-5; 7 bases match TRBD1. V was clipped by 4 bases and J by 1 base; unmatched bases: 7. The CDR3 length is 16 residues. CDR1 is SEHNR, CDR2 FQNEAQ, per germline (reference sequence). The CDR3, as DNA: TGTGCCAGCAGCTCGGGTCGACAGGGCAGCAATCAGCCCCAGCATTTT. This translates into CASSSGRQGSNQPQHF.

This clonotype has only a few counts. One end of the junction fails to match germline, which may point to a read error. The chain is built from TRBV6-4 and TRBJ1-5; 7 bases map to TRBD1. Germline V CDR1 and CDR2: MRHNA, SNTAGT. The length of the CDR3 is 19 residues. This CDR3 is CASSDPLGGQEHNNRPQHF. The CDR3 DNA follows: TGTGCCAGCAGTGACCCCCTAGGTGGACAGGAACACAACAATCGGCCCCAGCATTTT.

This clonotype was counted ten times or more. The chain couples TRBV6-5 to TRBJ2-7; tentatively, D is TRBD1 or TRBD2 (5 bases each). The CDR3 contains 15 residues. V was shortened by 2 bases and J by 7 bases, with 18 bases between the two germline ends. Germline V gene sequence: CDR1 MNHEY, CDR2 SVGAGI. The CDR3 bases are TGTGCCAGCAGTTACCCTCCAGAGGGGCAGGAGGAGCAGTACTTC. Translated, it gives CASSYPPEGQEEQYF.

For this clonotype: It may be a read error: a sequence one base away is much more abundant. V is TRBV5-1 and J is TRBJ2-5; D is perhaps TRBD1 (5 bases). The germline gives CDR1 SGHRS, CDR2 YFSETQ. The CDR3 is 15 amino acids. Between the trimmed V and J ends, which lost 4 bases and 4 bases, there was a span of 17 bases. DNA for the CDR3: TGCGCCAGCAGCCAGGGATTCACCAGGAGAGAGACCCAGTACTTC. As protein: CASSQGFTRRETQYF.

As regards this clonotype: A read error is possible here, since a much larger clone lies one base away. The J gene is TRBJ1-2, the V gene TRBV12-3 or TRBV12-4; maybe TRBD1 (5 bases). The CDR3 has 15 residues. CDR3 loop: CANSSRGRGNYGYTF. As DNA, the CDR3 is TGTGCCAACAGTTCCCGAGGGCGGGGGAACTATGGCTACACCTTC.

This clonotype showed up many times. The CDR3 region has the DNA TGTGCCAGCACTACCACGGGGGCGGGAGGAACTGAAGATACGCAGTATTTT. The encoded protein is CASTTTGAGGTEDTQYF. The gene calls are TRBV28 and TRBJ2-3; 8 bases line up with TRBD2. The CDR3 has 17 residues. Losses at the gene ends were 7 bases for V and 5 bases for J; bases not matched to a gene: 17. Germline loops: CDR1 MDHEN, CDR2 SYDVKM.

As to this clonotype: A much more abundant neighbour one base away suggests this may be a read error. The genes are TRBV12-3 or TRBV12-4 and TRBJ1-3; possible D gene TRBD1, 6 bases. This CDR3 has 12 amino acids. Deletions cut 5 bases from V and 9 bases from J, with 11 bases between. CDR3 DNA sequence: TGTGCCAGCAGTCAACAGGGCTCCACCATATATTTT. Its translation is CASSQQGSTIYF.

This clonotype has a count of ten or more. V usage is TRBV12-3 or TRBV12-4 and J usage is TRBJ2-4, with 8 nucleotides matching TRBD2. V gave up 6 bases and J gave up 5 bases; unmatched junction bases: 9. This CDR3 has 15 residues. The CDR3: CASRPGGGSQNIQYF. In DNA form, the CDR3 reads TGTGCCAGCAGGCCCGGGGGGGGGTCCCAAAACATTCAGTACTTC.

The gene calls are TRBV24-1 and TRBJ1-3; D gene unclear. Germline V gene sequence: CDR1 KGHDR, CDR2 SFDVKD. V was shortened by 3 bases and J by 0 bases, with 8 bases between the two germline ends. CDR3 length equals 15 residues. The CDR3 spells CATSDPEDSGNTIYF. For the CDR3, the DNA is TGTGCCACCAGTGATCCAGAGGACTCTGGAAACACCATATATTTT.